The present T cell receptor (beta chain) was sequenced within a study of lymphopenia after photon versus proton radiotherapy. Some clones are missing from TCRdb's copy, which holds only in-frame ones; the method was immunoSEQ multiplex PCR. The data contain about 6,700 clones, roughly 80% of them singletons. This CDR3 spans 17 amino acids. Germline-derived CDR1 and CDR2 are LGHNT and FRNRAP. V lost 1 base and J 4 bases, leaving 17 bases between the germline ends. The V call is TRBV12-5, the J call TRBJ2-1, with D perhaps TRBD2 (6 bases). Sequences were derived from peripheral blood, sampled from a patient treated with photon-based radiotherapy. The sequence was collected from a man aged 25 to 45 with gastric cancer. The CDR3 DNA follows: TGTGCTAGTGGTTTGGCTCCAGTGCGGGATCTGTACAATGAGCAGTTCTTC. Its translation is CASGLAPVRDLYNEQFF. The whole variable domain, filled in from reference TRBV12-5 and TRBJ2-1, reads DARVTQTPRHKVTEMGQEVTMRCQPILGHNTVFWYRQTMMQGLELLAYFRNRAPLDDSGMPKDRFSAEMPDATLATLKIQPSEPRDSAVYFCASGLAPVRDLYNEQFFGPGTRLTVL.